The 21 T cell receptor beta chains presented below share a single source sample, sequenced in a study of control samples from healthy donors and cancer patients (dated by TCRdb to 2018 to 2020). The library was produced with the immunoSEQ multiplex PCR assay. TCRdb re-hosts the immuneACCESS table, in-frame sequences only. Its copies lack some clones; in the studies checked, an unresolved V gene accounts for under half of them, and the cause for the rest is not known. Recorded for this sample are about 73,000 clones; more than 75% of them occurred a single time. The ten top clones hold just under 4% of the sample. Sequencing input: blood. The receptors derive from a woman between 50 and 59 years old in good health.

The chain couples TRBV3-1 (or the pseudogene TRBV3-2) to TRBJ1-2; no firm D call. CDR3 length: 14 residues. Between the trimmed V and J ends, which lost 1 base and 6 bases, there was a span of 12 bases. Germline CDR1 reads LGHDT; CDR2 reads YNNKEL (reference sequence). The CDR3 DNA reads TGTGCCAGCAGCCAAGGCGACAAGAAGGATGGCTACACCTTC. Residues: CASSQGDKKDGYTF.

This chain joins TRBV7-9 and TRBJ2-3, with D possibly matching TRBD2 (6 bases). This CDR3 spans 16 amino acids. Germline V gene sequence: CDR1 SEHNR, CDR2 FQNEAQ (reference sequence). V dropped 2 bases and J dropped 3 bases, with 15 bases sitting between them. CDR3 DNA sequence: TGTGCCAGCAGCTTATTGGTCGGGAGTGGGACAGATACGCAGTATTTT. Translation: CASSLLVGSGTDTQYF. The complete variable domain, with remaining parts taken from reference TRBV7-9 and TRBJ2-3, reads DTGVSQNPRHKITKRGQNVTFRCDPISEHNRLYWYRQTLGQGPEFLTYFQNEAQLEKSRLLSDRFSAERPKGSFSTLEIQRTEQGDSAMYLCASSLLVGSGTDTQYFGPGTRLTVL.

The chain recombines TRBV7-2 with TRBJ1-1; unclear D gene. V lost 5 bases and J 1 base, leaving 14 bases between the germline ends. The CDR3 is made up of 15 amino acids. Germline V gene sequence: CDR1 SGHTA, CDR2 FQGNSA. CDR3 in amino acids: CASSPGGVKNTEAFF. CDR3 nucleotide sequence: TGTGCCAGCAGCCCCGGCGGGGTGAAGAACACTGAAGCTTTCTTT.

V gene TRBV28 combines with J gene TRBJ1-5; D unclear. V was clipped by 5 bases and J by 4 bases, with 12 bases between them. This CDR3 comprises 14 residues. CDR1 is MDHEN and CDR2 is SYDVKM in the germline V gene. CDR3 sequence (DNA): TGTGCCAGCAGTCCTTCTCTTGGGAATCAGCCCCAGCATTTT. This sequence encodes CASSPSLGNQPQHF.

This chain connects TRBV10-3 to TRBJ2-4; D might be TRBD2 (7 bases). V was trimmed by 0 bases and J by 0 bases, leaving 12 bases between them. Germline-derived CDR1 and CDR2 are ENHRY and SYGVKD. The CDR3 covers 17 residues. The CDR3 DNA follows: TGTGCCATCAGTGAGTCTAAGGGGGAGGGAGCCAAAAACATTCAGTACTTC. Its translation: CAISESKGEGAKNIQYF.

The chain uses TRBV13 and TRBJ1-5; a weak D match, TRBD1 (6 bases). The germline CDR1 and CDR2 sequences are PRHDT and FYEKMQ (reference sequence). CDR3 length: 17 amino acids. The V and J ends lost 5 bases and 0 bases respectively, with 17 bases between them. CDR3 in DNA: TGTGCCAGCAGCCAGCCCACAGGGACCTATAGCAATCAGCCCCAGCATTTT. Translated, it gives CASSQPTGTYSNQPQHF.

This sequence joins TRBV2 and TRBJ2-5; no clear D. Between the trimmed V and J ends, which lost 4 bases and 0 bases, there was a span of 3 bases. Germline-derived CDR1 and CDR2 are SNHLY and FYNNEI. The CDR3 runs 12 residues. In DNA form, the CDR3 reads TGTGCCAGCAGTGCCTACCAAGAGACCCAGTACTTC. Translation gives CASSAYQETQYF.

The chain couples TRBV29-1 to TRBJ2-4; D gene ambiguous. Between the trimmed V and J ends, which lost 1 base and 0 bases, there was a span of 10 bases. The germline V gene encodes CDR1 SQVTM and CDR2 ANQGSEA. This CDR3 contains 15 residues. CDR3 coding DNA: TGCAGCGTTGAAGGTCTGGCACCAGCCAAAAACATTCAGTACTTC. Its translation is CSVEGLAPAKNIQYF. The full variable domain, rest sourced from reference TRBV29-1 and TRBJ2-4, is SAVISQKPSRDICQRGTSLTIQCQVDSQVTMMFWYRQQPGQSLTLIATANQGSEATYESGFVIDKFPISRPNLTFSTLTVSNMSPEDSSIYLCSVEGLAPAKNIQYFGAGTRLSVL.

J is TRBJ2-7 and V is TRBV18; TRBD1 agrees at 7 bases. J was trimmed by 0 bases and V by 8 bases; bases with no gene match: 4. Germline V gene sequence: CDR1 KGHSH, CDR2 LQKENI. The CDR3 extends over 13 amino acids. DNA for the CDR3: TGTGCCAGCACCCGGGACAGCTCCTACGAGCAGTACTTC. It is translated as CASTRDSSYEQYF.

The rearrangement uses TRBV29-1 and TRBJ2-1, with 8 nucleotides matching TRBD2. CDR1 and CDR2 from the germline V gene are SQVTM and ANQGSEA. Trimming removed 5 bases from V and 8 bases from J; junction bases left unmatched: 23. This CDR3 is 18 amino acids long. This chain's CDR3 is CSVLSGSLAGRALDEQFF. The CDR3 nucleotides are TGCAGCGTTCTTTCCGGGAGTTTAGCCGGGAGGGCCCTCGATGAGCAGTTCTTC.

This clone was seen more than once but under ten times. The rearrangement joins TRBV19 to TRBJ1-1; D not resolved. Trimming stripped 3 bases from V and 4 bases from J, with 18 bases between. The CDR3 totals 16 residues. Germline CDR1 and CDR2: LNHDA and SQIVND (reference sequence). The CDR3: CASSMSGFGRVTEAFF. In DNA form, the CDR3 reads TGTGCCAGTAGTATGTCAGGCTTCGGGCGTGTCACTGAAGCTTTCTTT.

J is TRBJ2-1 and V is TRBV19, with D tentatively TRBD2 (5 bases). The CDR3 covers 13 residues. Per germline, CDR1 LNHDA and CDR2 SQIVND (reference sequence). Trimming took 6 bases from V and 9 from J, leaving 15 bases between them. CDR3 amino acids: CASSLRESGEQFF. In DNA form, the CDR3 reads TGTGCCAGTAGCCTGAGGGAGTCCGGTGAGCAGTTCTTC.

This clone was picked up one time. This chain connects TRBV29-1 to TRBJ2-1; 8 bases match TRBD2. There are 15 residues in the CDR3. Germline V gene data show CDR1 as SQVTM and CDR2 as ANQGSEA. V lost 8 bases, J lost 3 bases, and 12 bases stayed unmatched. The CDR3 region is CSMERLAGLYNEQFF. CDR3 sequence (DNA): TGCAGCATGGAGAGGCTAGCGGGCCTCTACAATGAGCAGTTCTTC.

The chain links TRBV19 to TRBJ1-1; D is uncertain. Trimming shortened V by 11 bases and J by 7 bases, and 20 bases separated the two germline ends. Looked up from germline, CDR1 is LNHDA and CDR2 is SQIVND (reference sequence). The CDR3 contains 13 residues. The CDR3 DNA sequence: TGTGCCTGTCTCGACATCCGGGAAGGTGAAGCTTTCTTT. Protein: CACLDIREGEAFF.

This clone has only a few counts. The chain has TRBV5-1 and TRBJ1-2; D is undetermined. Germline V lookup: CDR1 SGHRS, CDR2 YFSETQ. The V end lost 5 bases, the J end lost 6 bases, and 17 bases lay between the germline ends. This CDR3 contains 14 residues. CDR3 protein: CASSFDPAANGYTF. Here the CDR3 DNA reads TGCGCCAGCAGTTTTGACCCCGCGGCTAATGGCTACACCTTC.

This chain uses TRBV27 with TRBJ2-3; 8 bases are shared with TRBD1. Germline loops: CDR1 MNHEY, CDR2 SMNVEV (reference sequence). J lost 3 bases, V lost 4 bases, and 9 bases had no gene match. The length of the CDR3 is 16 residues. The CDR3 bases are TGTGCCAGCAGTTCCCAGGGGGCAATCCAGACAGATACGCAGTATTTT. As protein: CASSSQGAIQTDTQYF.

The rearrangement uses TRBV18 and TRBJ1-1, with 10 bases aligning to TRBD1. V trimming: 4 bases; J trimming: 3 bases; junction bases outside the gene matches: 2. This CDR3 has 14 residues. Per germline, CDR1 KGHSH and CDR2 LQKENI. The DNA for the CDR3 is TGTGCCAGCTCACACGGACAGGGGGACACTGAAGCTTTCTTT. Amino acids: CASSHGQGDTEAFF.

The gene calls are TRBV5-6 and TRBJ2-7; TRBD2 is a possible D gene (8 bases). Per the germline V gene, CDR1 is SGHDT and CDR2 is YYEEEE. This CDR3 region has 15 residues. Trimming left V 1 base short and J 3 bases short, with 14 bases between. The CDR3 is CASSLTGAGGYEQYF. The CDR3 DNA is TGTGCCAGCAGCTTGACAGGGGCGGGAGGCTACGAGCAGTACTTC.

The V and J genes are TRBV7-8 and TRBJ1-1; perhaps TRBD1 as D (6 bases). The CDR3 extends over 17 amino acids. The germline gives CDR1 SGHVS, CDR2 FQNEAQ. Between the trimmed V and J ends, which lost 0 bases and 3 bases, there was a span of 17 bases. CDR3: CASSLAAIVRGDTEAFF. In DNA form, the CDR3 reads TGTGCCAGCAGCTTAGCGGCCATCGTCAGGGGTGACACTGAAGCTTTCTTT. The full variable domain, rest sourced from reference TRBV7-8 and TRBJ1-1, is GAGVSQSPRYKVAKRGQDVALRCDPISGHVSLFWYQQALGQGPEFLTYFQNEAQLDKSGLPSDRFFAERPEGSVSTLKIQRTQQEDSAVYLCASSLAAIVRGDTEAFFGQGTRLTVV.

V is TRBV6-2 or TRBV6-3 and J is TRBJ2-1, with TRBD2 matching 7 bases. This CDR3 is built from 14 residues. V shed 2 bases, J shed 2 bases, and the junction held 0 bases outside the gene matches. In germline, CDR1 is MNHEY, CDR2 SVGEGT. The CDR3, as DNA: TGTGCCAGCAGTTACGGGGGGGCCTACAATGAGCAGTTCTTC. Translated, it gives CASSYGGAYNEQFF.

The chain is built from TRBV4-2 and TRBJ2-4; perhaps TRBD2 as D (6 bases). This CDR3 spans 17 amino acids. Germline CDR1 LGHNA, CDR2 YNFKEQ. The germline V and J ends were trimmed by 3 bases and 1 base, with 16 bases remaining between them. The CDR3 is CASSQSPGLGAKNIQYF. The CDR3 nucleotides read TGTGCCAGCAGCCAGTCTCCGGGACTCGGGGCCAAAAACATTCAGTACTTC.